This TCR beta chain emerged from a study of cytomegalovirus exposure and HLA in healthy donors. About the study: Some 87 million unique TCRs from HLA-typed donors were held in an early release of data.

The PCR was carried out with 60 Vbeta primers and 13 Jbeta primers. This table comes from immunoSEQ multiplex PCR, and its TCRdb copy is limited to in-frame clones, with some not included. This sample has some 190,000 clones; about four fifths occur once, and the top ten carry 1.5% to 1.9%. This CDR3 contains 13 residues. Germline V CDR1 and CDR2: MNHEY, SMNVEV (reference sequence). The V gene lost 2 bases and the J gene lost 5 bases, with 9 bases spanning the gap. The sample holds a few counts of this clone. The sample was PBMCs. The clonotype comes from a man aged 40-50 years in good health and CMV-seronegative. The chain recombines TRBV27 with TRBJ1-2, with D maybe TRBD1 (5 bases). CDR3 region: CASSLTGGYGYTF. The CDR3 nucleotides read TGTGCCAGCAGTTTAACGGGGGGTTATGGCTACACCTTC.